This T cell receptor (beta chain) was captured in a study of OX40 agonist ivuxolimab in advanced cancers. Overall study context: Given to patients was ivuxolimab, an agonistic anti-OX40 (CD134) antibody. Partial responses occurred in three patients (one hepatocellular carcinoma, two cutaneous melanoma). Study-level points and caveats: Low levels of normalized T-cell clonal expansion also appeared in some nonresponders.

Trimming took off 10 bases at V and 5 bases at J, with 16 bases between the two ends. The CDR3 runs 13 residues. Germline loops: CDR1 SGHAT, CDR2 FQNNGV. Autoimmune disease history or systemic immunosuppression barred patients. Sequencing was performed with immunoSEQ multiplex PCR; in TCRdb, only in-frame clones are kept and a portion is missing. This sample has roughly 70,000 clones, with about 88% found just once. On this clone: Its target is not known.

This TCR derives from an adult with an advanced solid tumor such as melanoma, head and neck, liver or kidney cancer. The chain combines TRBV11-2 with TRBJ2-3; D may be TRBD1 (5 bases). The sample in question was CD4+ or CD8+ T cells sorted from blood, obtained in a trial of the OX40 agonist ivuxolimab. The CDR3 sequence: CATSGQAGDTQYF. The CDR3 region has the DNA TGTGCCACCTCAGGGCAGGCCGGAGATACGCAGTATTTT.